A selection of T cell receptor beta chains follows, all from one sample in a study of memory CD4+ T cells and cytomegalovirus serostatus. Method: immunoSEQ multiplex PCR; TCRdb's copy keeps in-frame clones and lacks some. The sample records around 50,000 clones, around 80% being singletons. Sequenced material: memory CD4+ T cells from blood. The source is an adult in good health and CMV-seronegative. Both conserved end residues are trimmed from each CDR3. Fields, in order: V gene, CDR3 protein.

v_call: TRBV7-8; cdr3_aa: ASSLAIYNEQF
v_call: TRBV29-1; cdr3_aa: SVLPSGRKDTQY
v_call: TRBV5-1; cdr3_aa: ASSLEPSSYEQY
v_call: TRBV19; cdr3_aa: ASSTVLQGNGANVLT
v_call: TRBV27; cdr3_aa: ASNRNRGGSTEAF
v_call: TRBV5-1; cdr3_aa: ASSLLAGSSYEQY
v_call: TRBV7-9; cdr3_aa: ASSLLTGGAYGYT
v_call: TRBV5-6; cdr3_aa: ASSGFRDRDFSEQY
v_call: TRBV25-1; cdr3_aa: ASSEMEVTDTQY
v_call: TRBV5-1; cdr3_aa: ASSLVTSGANVLT
v_call: TRBV10-3; cdr3_aa: AISESRWGGTSDNEQF
v_call: TRBV21-1; cdr3_aa: ASTSYEQY
v_call: TRBV27; cdr3_aa: ASRYHRSSYEQY
v_call: TRBV19; cdr3_aa: ASSLNPGPGLHEQY
v_call: TRBV5-1; cdr3_aa: ASSLEHSNTGELF
v_call: TRBV19; cdr3_aa: ASRTGIGDSGNTIY
v_call: TRBV7-9; cdr3_aa: ASSFPGQNQETQY
v_call: TRBV6-4; cdr3_aa: ASSTRAFNTGELF
v_call: TRBV18; cdr3_aa: ASSPPEKADTQY
v_call: TRBV6-1; cdr3_aa: ASGAYEQY